These T cell receptor beta chains were read from a single sample in a study of blood T cell repertoires in COVID-19. Only in-frame clones appear in the TCRdb table, and some are missing; sequencing was by immunoSEQ multiplex PCR. The sample records about 350,000 clones, about 90% being singletons. Sequencing was done on a sample of PBMCs or T cells enriched from blood (not recorded which). The receptor set was obtained from a woman in her 30s who had recovered from COVID-19. Both conserved end residues are part of each CDR3. The D gene is left open where the match is weak. Clone size, where shown, is once, few, many, or a class for clones that have expanded.

J gene,clone size,V gene,D gene,CDR3 DNA,CDR3 protein
TRBJ2-7,NA,TRBV6-5,NA,TGTGCCAGCAGCGGGATTTCCTGGGAGCAGTACTTC,CASSGISWEQYF
TRBJ2-7,NA,TRBV7-2,TRBD2,TGTGCCAGCAGCTTAGCGGCTAGCGGGGACTCCTACGAGCAGTACTTC,CASSLAASGDSYEQYF
TRBJ2-7,NA,TRBV6-5,NA,TGTGCCAGCAGTTTGGCAGCAGGTACCTACGAGCAGTACTTC,CASSLAAGTYEQYF
TRBJ1-1,once,TRBV12-3/TRBV12-4,NA,TGTGCCAGCAGTTTAACAGGGAACACTGAAGCTTTCTTT,CASSLTGNTEAFF
TRBJ1-1,NA,TRBV5-1,TRBD1,TGCGCCAGCAGCTCGCTGGGACAGGGTAACACTGAAGCTTTCTTT,CASSSLGQGNTEAFF
TRBJ1-3,NA,TRBV3-1/TRBV3-2,NA,TGTGCCAGCAGCCCGCGAGTGAGCTCTGGAAACACCATATATTTT,CASSPRVSSGNTIYF
TRBJ2-6,NA,TRBV19,NA,TGTGCCAGTAGGCCCCGAGGTGGGGCCAACGTCCTGACTTTC,CASRPRGGANVLTF
TRBJ1-5,NA,TRBV7-9,NA,TGTGCCAGCAGCTTAGGGGGCCAGCCCCAGCATTTT,CASSLGGQPQHF
TRBJ2-7,NA,TRBV19,TRBD1,TGTGCCAGTAGTATTTCACAGGGGGACTACGAGCAGTACTTC,CASSISQGDYEQYF
TRBJ2-1,NA,TRBV5-1,NA,TGCGCCAGCAGCTTAATGGCTGACAATGAGCAGTTCTTC,CASSLMADNEQFF
TRBJ1-3,NA,TRBV19,NA,TGTGCCAGTAGTTCGGAGGCTTTTTGGTCTGGAAACACCATATATTTT,CASSSEAFWSGNTIYF
TRBJ1-1,NA,TRBV7-9,TRBD1,TGTGCCAGCAGCTTAGCTCCGACAGGGGCGGACACTGAAGCTTTCTTT,CASSLAPTGADTEAFF
TRBJ1-6,NA,TRBV5-1,TRBD1,TGCGCCAGCAGCTGGGGGACAGGGTCTAATTCACCCCTCCACTTT,CASSWGTGSNSPLHF
TRBJ2-2,NA,TRBV5-4,NA,TGTGCCAGCAGCTTTTCGGGGGTTAGGAGAGCCGGGGAGCTGTTTTTT,CASSFSGVRRAGELFF
TRBJ2-3,NA,TRBV9,TRBD2,TGTGCCAGCAGCGTACGCGGGGGGGACACAGATACGCAGTATTTT,CASSVRGGDTDTQYF
TRBJ1-2,NA,TRBV27,TRBD1,TGTGCCAGCAGTTCGTCAGGGGGCACTGCCCGCTACACCTTC,CASSSSGGTARYTF
TRBJ2-5,NA,TRBV24-1,TRBD2,TGTGCCACCAGTGATTTGCGAGTCTCCGGGACTAGCGGGGCGGGGTACCAAGAGACCCAGTACTTC,CATSDLRVSGTSGAGYQETQYF
TRBJ1-6,NA,TRBV7-9,TRBD1,TGTGCCAGCAGGGCCGGGACAGAAAGTTCACCCCTCCACTTT,CASRAGTESSPLHF
TRBJ1-1,NA,TRBV5-1,TRBD1,TGCGCCAGCAGTAGGACAGGCACTAACACTGAAGCTTTCTTT,CASSRTGTNTEAFF
TRBJ2-7,NA,TRBV10-3,NA,TGTGCCATCAGTGAGAGCAGGTCGACCTACGAGCAGTACTTC,CAISESRSTYEQYF
TRBJ1-6,NA,TRBV28,TRBD1,TGTGCCAGCAGTTTGGCGACAGGGGATTTTAGTAATTCACCCCTCCACTTT,CASSLATGDFSNSPLHF
TRBJ1-6,NA,TRBV28,NA,TGTGCCAGCAGTTTTAGAGGGTTCGATTCACCCCTCCACTTT,CASSFRGFDSPLHF
TRBJ2-2,NA,TRBV9,NA,TGTGCCAGCAGCGTAGCGGGCGCAGGGTCGAACGGGGAGCTGTTTTTT,CASSVAGAGSNGELFF
TRBJ2-3,NA,TRBV9,TRBD2,TGTGCCAGCAGCGTAGGAACTAGCGGGGGGCAGGATACGCAGTATTTT,CASSVGTSGGQDTQYF
TRBJ1-5,NA,TRBV28,NA,TGTGCCAGCAGTCCCCCCAGGGGAGACAATCAGCCCCAGCATTTT,CASSPPRGDNQPQHF
TRBJ1-1,NA,TRBV18,TRBD1,TGTGCCAGCTCACCTTTAACAGGGGATGGCACTGAAGCTTTCTTT,CASSPLTGDGTEAFF
TRBJ1-4,few,TRBV2,NA,TGTGCCAGCGGTATAAATGGCCCCGAAAAACTGTTTTTT,CASGINGPEKLFF
TRBJ1-2,NA,TRBV30,TRBD1,TGTGCCTGGGGAACAGGGGGCCAGGAAGGCTACACCTTC,CAWGTGGQEGYTF
TRBJ1-2,NA,TRBV4-1,NA,TGCGCCAGCAGCCAAGGCTTTTCGGGGGGCTATGGCTACACCTTC,CASSQGFSGGYGYTF
TRBJ1-6,NA,TRBV9,TRBD1,TGTGCCAGCAGCGGGGGACAGGGAGGCTCACCCCTCCACTTT,CASSGGQGGSPLHF
TRBJ2-1,NA,TRBV11-2,NA,TGTGCCAGCAGCCCCCCCGTCCGGGAGAGCTCCTACAATGAGCAGTTCTTC,CASSPPVRESSYNEQFF
TRBJ2-7,NA,TRBV27,NA,TGTGCCAGCAGTTGGCAATCAGGGGGGTACGAGCAGTACTTC,CASSWQSGGYEQYF
TRBJ2-7,NA,TRBV11-3,NA,TGTGCCCCCGCGGAACCAAAGACCTACGAGCAGTACTTC,CAPAEPKTYEQYF
TRBJ1-3,NA,TRBV7-8,NA,TGTGCCAGCAGCTCCCAGGGTTTTGGTTCTGGAAACACCATATATTTT,CASSSQGFGSGNTIYF
TRBJ1-6,NA,TRBV4-1,NA,TGCGCCAGCAGCCAAGAGTACAGGGCCGGGAATTCACCCCTCCACTTT,CASSQEYRAGNSPLHF
TRBJ1-2,NA,TRBV24-1,TRBD1,TGTGCCACCAGTGATTTTACCAGGACAGGGGATTTGGATGGCTACACCTTC,CATSDFTRTGDLDGYTF
TRBJ1-2,once,TRBV7-9,NA,TGTGCCAGCAGCTTAACGGGGGTCCTGTCCTATGGCTACACCTTC,CASSLTGVLSYGYTF
TRBJ2-2,NA,TRBV7-8,NA,TGTGCCAGCAGCTTGGCCCACACCGGGGAGCTGTTTTTT,CASSLAHTGELFF
TRBJ2-5,once,TRBV7-2,NA,TGTGCCAGCAGCCCTGCTTCCTCCTGGCCGCAAGAGACCCAGTACTTC,CASSPASSWPQETQYF
TRBJ2-7,NA,TRBV6-1,NA,TGTGCCAGCAGTGGGGGCACGCGGCGCGGGGCCCACGAGCAGTACTTC,CASSGGTRRGAHEQYF
TRBJ1-3,NA,TRBV9,NA,TGTGCCAGCAGCTCATCAGGGGCGGCCTCTGGAAACACCATATATTTT,CASSSSGAASGNTIYF